The text below deals with one T cell receptor beta chain. The V gene lost 9 bases and the J gene lost 0 bases, with 8 bases spanning the gap. The CDR3 has 13 residues. Per the germline V gene, CDR1 is KGHDR and CDR2 is SFDVKD. This sample is drawn from a study of CD8+CD57+ T cells in acquired aplastic anemia. The template for TCR beta VDJ and CDR3 sequence profiling was genomic DNA. TCRdb fed the reads into MiXCR, producing one record per CDR3 protein. The sample has some 290,000 distinct CDR3 sequences, approximately 55% seen once. The TCR sequence derives from a human donor with severe aplastic anemia or a healthy control (not recorded which). V gene TRBV24-1 combines with J gene TRBJ2-1; a weak D match, TRBD2 (5 bases). Material for sequencing was sorted CD4+, CD8+, or CD8+CD57+ T cells (not recorded which) from PBMCs. In DNA form, the CDR3 reads TGTGCCACCGCGGACTCCTCCTACAATGAGCAGTTCTTC. This gives the protein CATADSSYNEQFF.